Sequencing of this T cell receptor beta chain was carried out in a study of long-term antiretroviral therapy in people with HIV. Assay version v3.0 of immunoSEQ was used, and it was run at survey level. TCRdb's table, derived via immunoSEQ multiplex PCR, lists solely in-frame clones and lacks some. The sample includes about 21,000 clones, 86% of them seen just once. Germline CDR1 is SQVTM and CDR2 is ANQGSEA. V gave up 4 bases and J gave up 6 bases, with 9 bases separating them. There are 11 residues in the CDR3. The sequenced sample was unsorted PBMCs, obtained 1.3 years after starting antiretroviral therapy. J is TRBJ1-2 and V is TRBV29-1, with D perhaps TRBD1 (5 bases). The receptor comes from a man in his 60s with HIV. The CDR3 sequence: CSVGMGDGYTF. CDR3 coding DNA: TGCAGCGTTGGAATGGGGGATGGCTACACCTTC.